The clone carrying this T cell receptor (beta chain) was observed many times. Germline loops: CDR1 SEHNR, CDR2 FQNEAQ (reference sequence). Trimming cost V 2 bases and J 3 bases; bases outside gene matches: 7. The CDR3 loop spans 16 amino acids. The source of the sample is a study of Graves' ophthalmopathy and Graves' hyperthyroidism. The study amplified TCR beta CDR3 regions using RNA transcripts. Amplification began with first-round RT-PCR using HTBI primers, then second-round multiplex PCR was performed. In TCRdb, the multiplex PCR reads were re-called with MiXCR into one record per CDR3 protein. This sample has roughly 400,000 distinct CDR3 sequences, with approximately 18% found just once. Other autoimmune diseases, uncontrolled infections, pregnancy or lactation ruled patients out of participation.

The sample was peripheral blood. This receptor was obtained from an adult woman with stable Graves' hyperthyroidism. The J gene is TRBJ2-5, the V gene TRBV7-9; 9 bases map to TRBD2. CDR3 in DNA: TGTGCCAGCAGCTTAAAGAGGCTAGCGGGGAAAGAGACCCAGTACTTC. Its protein is CASSLKRLAGKETQYF.